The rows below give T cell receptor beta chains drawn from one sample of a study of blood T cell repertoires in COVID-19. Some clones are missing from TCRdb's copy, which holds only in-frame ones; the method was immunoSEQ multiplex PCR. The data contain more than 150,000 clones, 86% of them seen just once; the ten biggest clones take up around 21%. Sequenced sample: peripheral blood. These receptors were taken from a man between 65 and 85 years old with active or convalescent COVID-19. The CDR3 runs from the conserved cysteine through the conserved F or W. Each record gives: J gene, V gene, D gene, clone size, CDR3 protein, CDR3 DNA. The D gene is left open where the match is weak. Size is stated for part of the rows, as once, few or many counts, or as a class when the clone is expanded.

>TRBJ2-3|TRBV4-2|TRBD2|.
CASSPAGGTPDTQYF
TGTGCCAGCAGCCCAGCGGGGGGCACACCAGATACGCAGTATTTT
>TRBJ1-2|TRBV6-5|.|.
CASSRTISLGYTF
TGTGCCAGCAGTCGGACAATATCATTAGGCTACACCTTC
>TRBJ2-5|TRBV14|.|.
CASSQEYGFSPIQETQYF
TGTGCCAGCAGCCAAGAATACGGGTTCAGCCCGATCCAAGAGACCCAGTACTTC
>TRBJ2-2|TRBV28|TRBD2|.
CASNRPQGAGGRGGELFF
TGTGCCAGTAACCGCCCCCAGGGAGCGGGAGGAAGGGGCGGGGAGCTGTTTTTT
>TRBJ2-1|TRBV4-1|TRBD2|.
CASSQDNLRGTSGYNEQFF
TGCGCCAGCAGCCAAGATAACCTCCGGGGGACTAGCGGGTACAATGAGCAGTTCTTC
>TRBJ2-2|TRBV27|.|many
CASSLGDTGELFF
TGTGCCAGCAGTCTCGGGGACACCGGGGAGCTGTTTTTT
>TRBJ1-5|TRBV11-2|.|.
CASSKKGGNQPQHF
TGTGCCAGCAGCAAAAAAGGGGGCAATCAGCCCCAGCATTTT
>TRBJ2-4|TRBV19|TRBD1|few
CASSLDRDDKNIQYF
TGTGCCAGTAGTCTCGACAGGGACGACAAAAACATTCAGTACTTC
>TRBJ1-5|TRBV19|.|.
CASSIGPQGRDQPQHF
TGTGCCAGTAGTATAGGGCCCCAGGGTAGGGATCAGCCCCAGCATTTT
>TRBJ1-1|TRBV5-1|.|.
CASSLGTEAFF
TGCGCCAGCAGCCTCGGGACAGAAGCTTTCTTT
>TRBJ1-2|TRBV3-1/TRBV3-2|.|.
CASSQDGSGGKYGYTF
TGTGCCAGCAGCCAAGATGGGAGCGGGGGCAAGTATGGCTACACCTTC